This TCR beta chain derives from a study of OX40 agonist ivuxolimab in advanced cancers. Study as a whole: Three patients responded partially, comprising one with hepatocellular carcinoma and two with cutaneous melanoma. General study points: At 0.1 to 3.0 mg/kg, clonal expansion of CD4+ and CD8+ blood T cells had occurred by week 6. In the 0.1-3.0 mg/kg groups, partial responders showed among the lowest expansion.

Clones were read by immunoSEQ multiplex PCR, and TCRdb kept only the in-frame ones, dropping some. The profile covers over 40,000 clones, with around 80% appearing a single time and around 5.1% taken by the ten largest. V lost 5 bases, J lost 0 bases, and 10 bases lay in between. Germline values: CDR1 MNHEY, CDR2 SVGAGI. This CDR3 is 14 amino acids long. Autoimmune disease history or systemic immunosuppression meant exclusion. This clone showed up just once. The target antigen is unknown. This chain uses TRBV6-5 with TRBJ1-1, with D perhaps matching TRBD1 (5 bases). The receptor comes from an adult with an advanced solid tumor such as melanoma, head and neck, liver or kidney cancer. The source was CD4+ or CD8+ T cells sorted from blood, collected in a trial of the OX40 agonist ivuxolimab. The CDR3 loop is CASSQRQLNTEAFF. In DNA, the CDR3 is TGTGCCAGCAGTCAAAGACAGCTGAACACTGAAGCTTTCTTT.